This TCR beta chain was identified in a study of cytomegalovirus exposure and HLA in healthy donors. Study-level background: As released early, the data held 85 million to 95 million unique TCRs from HLA-typed donors. Of all 380 or so donors who were genotyped, roughly 81% belonged to the Caucasian-associated ancestry cluster.

The sample holds one count of this clone. The antigen remains unidentified. Findings and caveats of the study: Sequencing likely generated an artifact that appeared as a cluster of highly shared sequence variants.

The PCR employed 60 Vbeta primers together with 13 Jbeta primers. Data came from immunoSEQ multiplex PCR; TCRdb stores just in-frame clones and leaves some out. The repertoire consists of 20,000 to 30,000 clones, with approximately 79% occurring once and the leading ten covering approximately 5%. The V and J ends lost 3 bases and 7 bases, in that order; junction bases with no gene match: 9. This CDR3 spans 16 amino acids. The germline V gene has CDR1 KGHSH and CDR2 LQKENI. What was sequenced was PBMCs. The origin of this receptor is a male donor in good health and CMV-seronegative. The rearrangement uses TRBV18 and TRBJ2-2, with 9 bases aligning to TRBD1. The CDR3 nucleotides are TGTGCCAGCTCACCTCAACAGGGGGCGTTCAACGGGGAGCTGTTTTTT. Protein sequence: CASSPQQGAFNGELFF.